The clone carrying this T cell receptor (beta chain) was observed many times. Its cognate antigen is unknown. This record comes from a study of T cells after yellow fever vaccination. Turning to the study itself: Any fraction with a low cell number was prepared using SMART-Seq v4 Ultra Low Input. Regarding the study as a whole: FACS-sorted repertoires could contain abundant clonotypes contaminating from the bulk population. Though weaker, the secondary response peaked faster, on day 5 versus 15.

Researchers made TCR cDNA using 5'RACE template switching, and this step added a universal primer site and UMIs. MiXCR, applied by TCRdb to the 5' RACE reads, yields one record per CDR3 protein. This table holds over 300,000 distinct CDR3 sequences, around 6.8% found once. This CDR3 has 14 amino acids. Trimming stripped 0 bases from V and 8 bases from J, with 13 bases between. Germline assignment: CDR1 DFQATT and CDR2 SNEGSKA (reference sequence). This chain joins TRBV20-1 and TRBJ1-4; no firm D call. This sample comprised PBMCs, obtained around 45 days after the first yellow fever vaccination. This clonotype was sampled from a man younger than 35 who received the YFV17D yellow fever vaccine. CDR3 sequence reads: CSARDPTRAEKLFF. The CDR3 DNA reads as TGCAGTGCTAGAGATCCTACTCGGGCGGAAAAACTGTTTTTT.